Listed below are T cell receptor beta chains from one sample, sequenced in a study of T cell responses to AZD1222 COVID-19 vaccine. Only in-frame clones appear in the TCRdb table, and some are missing; sequencing was by immunoSEQ multiplex PCR. The data show about 180,000 clones, with roughly 88% seen just once and roughly 8% held by the top ten. Here the sequenced sample was peripheral blood, taken on day 0 of AZD1222 vaccination. All receptors derive from an adult in good health. The CDR3 runs from the conserved cysteine through the conserved F or W. Fields, in order: CDR3 length, clone size, J gene, D gene, V gene, CDR3 protein, CDR3 DNA. A D gene is named only where the DNA matches it firmly. Clone size, where shown, is once, few, many, or a class for clones that have expanded.

length: 13
size: few
J: TRBJ2-1
D: TRBD1
V: TRBV6-5
CDR3: CASRMDRVGEQFF
DNA: TGTGCCAGCAGGATGGACAGGGTCGGTGAGCAGTTCTTC

length: 14
size: .
J: TRBJ1-6
D: TRBD1
V: TRBV2
CDR3: CASSRDRGDSPLHF
DNA: TGTGCCAGCAGTAGGGACAGGGGCGATTCACCCCTCCACTTT

length: 14
size: once
J: TRBJ1-4
D: .
V: TRBV7-6
CDR3: CASSLSGVGEKLFF
DNA: TGTGCCAGCAGCTTATCTGGGGTCGGAGAAAAACTGTTTTTT

length: 15
size: once
J: TRBJ2-3
D: TRBD2
V: TRBV11-2
CDR3: CASSLVGGGADTQYF
DNA: TGTGCCAGCAGCTTAGTCGGCGGGGGGGCGGATACGCAGTATTTT

length: 15
size: .
J: TRBJ2-3
D: TRBD2
V: TRBV2
CDR3: CASSLLAGGTDTQYF
DNA: TGTGCCAGCTCCTTGCTAGCGGGGGGCACAGATACGCAGTATTTT

length: 15
size: .
J: TRBJ2-3
D: .
V: TRBV5-8
CDR3: CASSWEITSTDTQYF
DNA: TGTGCCAGCAGCTGGGAGATTACTAGCACAGATACGCAGTATTTT

length: 11
size: .
J: TRBJ2-1
D: .
V: TRBV29-1
CDR3: CSVATGNEQFF
DNA: TGCAGCGTCGCGACCGGGAATGAGCAGTTCTTC

length: 17
size: few
J: TRBJ1-3
D: .
V: TRBV14
CDR3: CASSHRPTGYSGNTIYF
DNA: TGTGCCAGCAGCCACCGCCCGACAGGCTATTCTGGAAACACCATATATTTT

length: 17
size: .
J: TRBJ1-1
D: .
V: TRBV27
CDR3: CASSFLGGSGFNTEAFF
DNA: TGTGCCAGCAGTTTCCTTGGGGGGTCAGGATTTAACACTGAAGCTTTCTTT

length: 15
size: .
J: TRBJ2-1
D: TRBD1
V: TRBV18
CDR3: CASSSGQGPGREQFF
DNA: TGTGCCAGCTCATCGGGACAGGGACCTGGGAGGGAGCAGTTCTTC

length: 16
size: once
J: TRBJ1-2
D: TRBD1
V: TRBV11-2
CDR3: CASSPLGGGTGHGYTF
DNA: TGTGCCAGCAGCCCCCTAGGTGGCGGGACAGGGCACGGCTACACCTTC

length: 16
size: .
J: TRBJ2-5
D: .
V: TRBV5-4
CDR3: CASSLHGRGPGETQYF
DNA: TGTGCCAGCAGCTTGCACGGGCGGGGGCCGGGAGAGACCCAGTACTTC

length: 14
size: .
J: TRBJ1-5
D: .
V: TRBV10-3
CDR3: CAISDSRGNQPQHF
DNA: TGTGCCATCAGTGATTCTCGGGGTAATCAGCCCCAGCATTTT

length: 13
size: .
J: TRBJ2-7
D: TRBD1
V: TRBV12-5
CDR3: CASRGTGDPEQYF
DNA: TGTGCTAGCCGAGGGACAGGGGATCCGGAGCAGTACTTC

length: 16
size: few
J: TRBJ1-3
D: TRBD1
V: TRBV9
CDR3: CASSVALGQAGNTIYF
DNA: TGTGCCAGCAGCGTAGCTCTGGGACAGGCTGGAAACACCATATATTTT

length: 17
size: .
J: TRBJ2-5
D: TRBD2
V: TRBV5-1
CDR3: CASSLGASGGTKETQYF
DNA: TGCGCCAGCAGCTTGGGGGCTAGCGGGGGTACCAAAGAGACCCAGTACTTC

length: 13
size: .
J: TRBJ2-7
D: .
V: TRBV2
CDR3: CAIQRGAAYEQYF
DNA: TGTGCCATCCAGCGTGGGGCGGCCTACGAGCAGTACTTC

length: 15
size: .
J: TRBJ2-1
D: TRBD1
V: TRBV11-3
CDR3: CASSPRQGDYNEQFF
DNA: TGTGCCAGCAGCCCCCGACAGGGGGACTACAATGAGCAGTTCTTC

length: 12
size: .
J: TRBJ2-1
D: .
V: TRBV30
CDR3: CAWGRRWDEQFF
DNA: TGTGCCTGGGGTAGACGGTGGGATGAGCAGTTCTTC

length: 13
size: .
J: TRBJ2-7
D: TRBD2
V: TRBV3-1/TRBV3-2
CDR3: CASSQASGGEQYF
DNA: TGTGCCAGCAGCCAAGCTAGCGGGGGGGAGCAGTACTTC

length: 14
size: .
J: TRBJ2-7
D: .
V: TRBV7-2
CDR3: CASSLSLGADEQYF
DNA: TGTGCCAGCAGCTTGTCGCTGGGGGCCGACGAGCAGTACTTC

length: 14
size: .
J: TRBJ1-5
D: TRBD1
V: TRBV19
CDR3: CASSTGQGNQPQHF
DNA: TGTGCCAGTAGTACCGGACAGGGCAATCAGCCCCAGCATTTT

length: 11
size: .
J: TRBJ1-6
D: .
V: TRBV30
CDR3: CAWTVDSPLHF
DNA: TGTGCCTGGACAGTTGATTCACCCCTCCACTTT

length: 15
size: once
J: TRBJ1-1
D: TRBD1
V: TRBV5-1
CDR3: CASSTLGQGNTEAFF
DNA: TGCGCCAGCAGCACGCTGGGACAGGGAAACACTGAAGCTTTCTTT

length: 15
size: .
J: TRBJ1-1
D: .
V: TRBV30
CDR3: CAWSPGPGTNTEAFF
DNA: TGTGCCTGGAGTCCGGGCCCGGGAACAAACACTGAAGCTTTCTTT

length: 15
size: .
J: TRBJ2-1
D: .
V: TRBV3-1/TRBV3-2
CDR3: CASSQGWLASNEQFF
DNA: TGTGCCAGCAGCCAAGGCTGGCTAGCGAGCAATGAGCAGTTCTTC

length: 13
size: .
J: TRBJ1-5
D: TRBD1
V: TRBV2
CDR3: CAARDRGYQPQHF
DNA: TGTGCCGCCCGGGACAGAGGGTACCAGCCCCAGCATTTT

length: 12
size: .
J: TRBJ2-7
D: .
V: TRBV30
CDR3: CAWSVRGSEQYF
DNA: TGTGCCTGGAGTGTAAGGGGGTCCGAGCAGTACTTC

length: 16
size: few
J: TRBJ2-1
D: .
V: TRBV6-5
CDR3: CASSYSDGRRVDEQFF
DNA: TGTGCCAGCAGTTACTCCGACGGGCGGAGGGTGGATGAGCAGTTCTTC

length: 17
size: .
J: TRBJ1-2
D: .
V: TRBV3-1/TRBV3-2
CDR3: CASSLKRDRDGDYGYTF
DNA: TGTGCCAGCAGCCTGAAGAGGGACCGGGACGGGGATTATGGCTACACCTTC

length: 16
size: .
J: TRBJ1-2
D: .
V: TRBV7-7
CDR3: CASFPGDILSSYGYTF
DNA: TGTGCCAGCTTCCCGGGGGATATCTTATCCTCCTATGGCTACACCTTC

length: 13
size: once
J: TRBJ2-7
D: .
V: TRBV6-5
CDR3: CASSDQGFIEQYF
DNA: TGTGCCAGCAGCGACCAGGGTTTCATCGAGCAGTACTTC

length: 14
size: .
J: TRBJ1-4
D: TRBD1
V: TRBV19
CDR3: CASSVGGYGEKLFF
DNA: TGTGCCAGTAGTGTAGGGGGCTACGGGGAAAAACTGTTTTTT

length: 13
size: .
J: TRBJ2-5
D: TRBD2
V: TRBV3-1/TRBV3-2
CDR3: CASSGGLKETQYF
DNA: TGTGCCAGCAGCGGGGGACTAAAAGAGACCCAGTACTTC

length: 14
size: few
J: TRBJ2-7
D: .
V: TRBV6-1
CDR3: CASSEADRAYEQYF
DNA: TGTGCCAGCAGTGAAGCGGATCGGGCCTACGAGCAGTACTTC

length: 16
size: .
J: TRBJ2-3
D: .
V: TRBV5-6
CDR3: CASSEFRPPLTDTQYF
DNA: TGTGCCAGCAGCGAGTTCAGGCCCCCTCTCACAGATACGCAGTATTTT

length: 13
size: .
J: TRBJ1-1
D: .
V: TRBV30
CDR3: CAWSVRRTPEAFF
DNA: TGTGCCTGGAGTGTAAGGCGCACCCCTGAAGCTTTCTTT

length: 13
size: .
J: TRBJ1-1
D: .
V: TRBV9
CDR3: CASSVVPGAEAFF
DNA: TGTGCCAGCAGCGTAGTTCCAGGCGCTGAAGCTTTCTTT

length: 17
size: .
J: TRBJ2-6
D: .
V: TRBV6-1
CDR3: CASSEEGLFSGANVLTF
DNA: TGTGCCAGCAGTGAAGAGGGCTTATTCTCTGGGGCCAACGTCCTGACTTTC

length: 16
size: .
J: TRBJ1-5
D: TRBD1
V: TRBV19
CDR3: CASSIDQGARGQPQHF
DNA: TGTGCCAGTAGTATAGATCAGGGGGCAAGAGGCCAGCCCCAGCATTTT

length: 15
size: .
J: TRBJ1-5
D: .
V: TRBV6-5
CDR3: CASRGRRDLGQPQHF
DNA: TGTGCCAGCAGGGGCAGGAGGGATTTGGGGCAGCCCCAGCATTTT

length: 16
size: .
J: TRBJ2-2
D: .
V: TRBV7-6
CDR3: CASSYNRFRNTGELFF
DNA: TGTGCCAGCAGCTATAACAGGTTTCGGAACACCGGGGAGCTGTTTTTT

length: 16
size: .
J: TRBJ2-3
D: TRBD2
V: TRBV30
CDR3: CAWSVGLAGSTDTQYF
DNA: TGTGCCTGGAGTGTAGGACTAGCGGGCAGCACAGATACGCAGTATTTT

length: 13
size: .
J: TRBJ2-7
D: .
V: TRBV3-1/TRBV3-2
CDR3: CASSQGRGYEQYF
DNA: TGTGCCAGCAGCCAAGGGCGGGGTTACGAGCAGTACTTC

length: 14
size: .
J: TRBJ2-1
D: .
V: TRBV19
CDR3: CASSIRQGNNEQFF
DNA: TGTGCCAGTAGTATAAGGCAAGGAAACAATGAGCAGTTCTTC

length: 14
size: .
J: TRBJ1-5
D: .
V: TRBV9
CDR3: CASSSGSSGQPQHF
DNA: TGTGCCAGCAGCTCGGGATCATCGGGTCAGCCCCAGCATTTT

length: 15
size: .
J: TRBJ1-1
D: .
V: TRBV5-1
CDR3: CASSLARQLNTEAFF
DNA: TGCGCCAGCAGCTTGGCGCGCCAGCTGAACACTGAAGCTTTCTTT

length: 14
size: once
J: TRBJ2-7
D: .
V: TRBV5-1
CDR3: CASSNTGSTYEQYF
DNA: TGCGCCAGCAGCAATACAGGGTCGACCTACGAGCAGTACTTC

length: 14
size: .
J: TRBJ2-2
D: .
V: TRBV6-4
CDR3: CASSVRLAVGELFF
DNA: TGTGCCAGCAGTGTGCGGCTGGCAGTCGGGGAGCTGTTTTTT

length: 17
size: .
J: TRBJ2-1
D: .
V: TRBV4-1
CDR3: CASSQEGVEVIYNEQFF
DNA: TGCGCCAGCAGCCAGGAAGGGGTGGAGGTGATCTACAATGAGCAGTTCTTC

length: 14
size: .
J: TRBJ1-1
D: TRBD1
V: TRBV5-1
CDR3: CASSLRAGGFEAFF
DNA: TGCGCCAGCAGCTTGAGGGCAGGGGGCTTTGAAGCTTTCTTT

length: 13
size: .
J: TRBJ2-3
D: TRBD2
V: TRBV27
CDR3: CASSFSGGDTQYF
DNA: TGTGCCAGCAGTTTTAGCGGGGGTGATACGCAGTATTTT

length: 13
size: once
J: TRBJ2-2
D: .
V: TRBV7-9
CDR3: CASSLGPTGELFF
DNA: TGTGCCAGCAGCTTAGGTCCCACCGGGGAGCTGTTTTTT

length: 19
size: .
J: TRBJ2-3
D: .
V: TRBV4-1
CDR3: CASSQEIWEQGKDTDTQYF
DNA: TGCGCCAGCAGCCAAGAAATATGGGAACAGGGAAAGGACACAGATACGCAGTATTTT

length: 13
size: .
J: TRBJ2-2
D: TRBD1
V: TRBV24-1
CDR3: CATRDRGQGELFF
DNA: TGTGCCACTAGGGACAGGGGGCAAGGGGAGCTGTTTTTT

length: 13
size: once
J: TRBJ2-1
D: .
V: TRBV7-9
CDR3: CASSFTETMNQFF
DNA: TGTGCCAGCAGCTTTACAGAGACAATGAACCAGTTCTTC

length: 16
size: .
J: TRBJ1-3
D: .
V: TRBV9
CDR3: CASSVGGTISGNTIYF
DNA: TGTGCCAGCAGCGTAGGCGGGACAATCTCTGGAAACACCATATATTTT

length: 12
size: .
J: TRBJ2-7
D: .
V: TRBV7-9
CDR3: CASSGDSYEQYF
DNA: TGTGCCAGCAGCGGGGACTCTTACGAGCAGTACTTC

length: 15
size: .
J: TRBJ1-5
D: TRBD1
V: TRBV5-8
CDR3: CASSYGTGANQPQHF
DNA: TGTGCCAGCAGCTACGGGACAGGGGCCAATCAGCCCCAGCATTTT

length: 14
size: .
J: TRBJ2-5
D: .
V: TRBV3-1/TRBV3-2
CDR3: CASSQTGNTETQYF
DNA: TGTGCCAGCAGCCAAACAGGGAATACGGAGACCCAGTACTTC